This entry concerns a single T cell receptor (beta chain). Its specificity is not known. The CDR3 runs to 20 residues. Germline CDR1 is SGHRS and CDR2 is YFSETQ. Trimming pared 0 bases from V and 2 bases from J, leaving 23 bases between. As the method for making TCR beta libraries, quantitative 5'-RACE with molecular barcodes was used. TCRdb passed the 5' RACE reads through MiXCR, listing each CDR3 protein once. The repertoire includes about 450,000 distinct CDR3 sequences, about 24% of them detected once, and over 0.8% sits in the top ten. The data stem from a study of CD8 T cells in ankylosing spondylitis. Study-wide points: CD8+ cells made up the disease-linked clones, which were relatively rare in peripheral blood. As reported, disease-linked clones showed significant enrichment in matched ankylosing spondylitis synovial fluid. Typical of ankylosing spondylitis blood, it appeared, was a TCR beta motif of under 10 highly homologous variants. Some of these motif variants have turned up before, in reports on reactive arthritis synovial fluid and blood.

The sequenced sample was blood, either unsorted or a sorted T cell fraction (not recorded which). The chain has TRBV5-1 and TRBJ1-4; D gene uncertain. The TCR sequence derives from a male donor with ankylosing spondylitis. CDR3 DNA: TGCGCCAGCAGCTTGGGGCTCACTTGGGAATCAACTGGGACTAATGAAAAACTGTTTTTT. Translating it yields CASSLGLTWESTGTNEKLFF.